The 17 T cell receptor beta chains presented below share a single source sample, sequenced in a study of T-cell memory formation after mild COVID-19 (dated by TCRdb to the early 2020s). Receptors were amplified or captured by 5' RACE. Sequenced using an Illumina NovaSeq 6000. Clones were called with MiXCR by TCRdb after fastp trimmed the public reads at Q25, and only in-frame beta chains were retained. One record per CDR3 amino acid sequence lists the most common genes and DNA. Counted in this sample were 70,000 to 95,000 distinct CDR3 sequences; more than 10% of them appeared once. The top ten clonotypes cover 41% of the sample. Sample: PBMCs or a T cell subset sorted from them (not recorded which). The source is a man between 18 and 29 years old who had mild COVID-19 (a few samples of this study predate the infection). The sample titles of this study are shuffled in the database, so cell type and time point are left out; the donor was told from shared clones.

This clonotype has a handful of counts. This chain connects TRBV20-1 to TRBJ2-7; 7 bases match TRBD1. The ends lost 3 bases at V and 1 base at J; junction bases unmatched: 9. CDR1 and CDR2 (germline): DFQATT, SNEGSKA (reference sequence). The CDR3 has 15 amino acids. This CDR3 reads CSARKKQGPSYEQYV. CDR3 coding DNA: TGCAGTGCTAGGAAAAAACAGGGGCCTTCCTACGAGCAGTACGTC.

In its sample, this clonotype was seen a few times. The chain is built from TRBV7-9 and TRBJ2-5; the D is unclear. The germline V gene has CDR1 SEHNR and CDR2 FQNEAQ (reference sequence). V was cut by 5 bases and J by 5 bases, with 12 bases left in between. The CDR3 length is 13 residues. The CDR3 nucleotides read TGTGCCAGCAGCGCCGACATGGAGGAGACCCAGTACTTC. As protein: CASSADMEETQYF.

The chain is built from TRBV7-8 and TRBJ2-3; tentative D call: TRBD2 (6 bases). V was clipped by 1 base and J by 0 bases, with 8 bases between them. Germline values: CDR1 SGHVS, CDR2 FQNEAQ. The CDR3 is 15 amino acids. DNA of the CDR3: TGTGCCAGCAGCTTAGGCGGGATTAGCACAGATACGCAGTATTTT. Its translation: CASSLGGISTDTQYF.

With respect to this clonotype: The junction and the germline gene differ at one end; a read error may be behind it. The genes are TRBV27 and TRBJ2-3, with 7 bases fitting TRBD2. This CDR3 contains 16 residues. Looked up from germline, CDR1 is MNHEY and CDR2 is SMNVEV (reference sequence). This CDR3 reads CASSLWAGASTDKQYF. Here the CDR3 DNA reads TGTGCCAGCAGTTTATGGGCGGGAGCCAGCACAGATAAGCAGTATTTT.

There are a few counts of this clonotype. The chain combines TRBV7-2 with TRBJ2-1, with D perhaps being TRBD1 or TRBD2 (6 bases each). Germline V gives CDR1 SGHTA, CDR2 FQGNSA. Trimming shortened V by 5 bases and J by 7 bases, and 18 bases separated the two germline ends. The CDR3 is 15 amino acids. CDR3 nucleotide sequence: TGTGCCAGCAGCCCCTTGACCGGGGGCAGGAATGAGCAGTTCTTC. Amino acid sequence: CASSPLTGGRNEQFF. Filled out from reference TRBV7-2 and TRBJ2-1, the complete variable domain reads GAGVSQSPSNKVTEKGKDVELRCDPISGHTALYWYRQSLGQGLEFLIYFQGNSAPDKSGLPSDRFSAERTGGSVSTLTIQRTQQEDSAVYLCASSPLTGGRNEQFFGPGTRLTVL.

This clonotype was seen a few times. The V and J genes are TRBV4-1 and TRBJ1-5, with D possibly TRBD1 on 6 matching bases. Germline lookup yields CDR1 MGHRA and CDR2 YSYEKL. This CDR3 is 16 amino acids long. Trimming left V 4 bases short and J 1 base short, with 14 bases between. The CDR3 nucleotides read TGCGCCAGCAGCCTTACGACAGGCTTGAGCAATCAGCCCCAGCATTTT. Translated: CASSLTTGLSNQPQHF.

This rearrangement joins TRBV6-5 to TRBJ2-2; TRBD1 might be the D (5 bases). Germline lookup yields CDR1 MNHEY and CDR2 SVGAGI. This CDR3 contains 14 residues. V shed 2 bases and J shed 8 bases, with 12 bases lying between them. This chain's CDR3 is CASSYQDTNGELFF. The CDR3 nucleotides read TGTGCCAGCAGTTACCAGGACACCAATGGGGAGCTGTTTTTT.

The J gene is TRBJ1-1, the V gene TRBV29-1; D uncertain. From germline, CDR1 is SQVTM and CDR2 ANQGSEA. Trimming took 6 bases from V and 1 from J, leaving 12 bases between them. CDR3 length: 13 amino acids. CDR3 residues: CSVYSGRNTEAFF. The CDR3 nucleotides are TGCAGCGTCTACTCGGGCCGGAACACTGAAGCTTTCTTT.

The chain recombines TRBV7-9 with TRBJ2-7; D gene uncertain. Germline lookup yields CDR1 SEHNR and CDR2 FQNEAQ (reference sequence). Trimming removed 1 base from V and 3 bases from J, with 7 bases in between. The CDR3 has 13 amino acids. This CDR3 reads CASSLDSDYEQYF. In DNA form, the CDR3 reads TGTGCCAGCAGCTTAGACAGTGACTACGAGCAGTACTTC.

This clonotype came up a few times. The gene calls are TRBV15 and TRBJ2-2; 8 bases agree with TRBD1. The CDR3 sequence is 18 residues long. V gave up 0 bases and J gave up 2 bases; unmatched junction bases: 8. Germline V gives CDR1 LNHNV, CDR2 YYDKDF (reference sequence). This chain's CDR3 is CATSRDGTGSSNTGELFF. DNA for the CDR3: TGTGCCACCAGCAGAGATGGGACAGGTTCCTCAAACACCGGGGAGCTGTTTTTT.

The CDR3 region has the DNA TGTGCCAGCAGCGTAGAAGTTAACAGCGGCTATGAGCAGTTCTTC. The encoded protein is CASSVEVNSGYEQFF. The chain links TRBV9 to TRBJ2-1, with D possibly matching TRBD2 (5 bases). From germline, CDR1 is SGDLS and CDR2 YYNGEE. This CDR3 comprises 15 residues. V lost 0 bases and J lost 8, with 15 bases in between.

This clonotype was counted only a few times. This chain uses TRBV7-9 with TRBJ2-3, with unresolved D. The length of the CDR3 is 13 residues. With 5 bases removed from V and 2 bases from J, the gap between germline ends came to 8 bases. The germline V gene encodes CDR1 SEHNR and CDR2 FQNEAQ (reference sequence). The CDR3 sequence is CASSDALTDTQYF. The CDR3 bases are TGTGCCAGCAGCGACGCCCTCACAGATACGCAGTATTTT.

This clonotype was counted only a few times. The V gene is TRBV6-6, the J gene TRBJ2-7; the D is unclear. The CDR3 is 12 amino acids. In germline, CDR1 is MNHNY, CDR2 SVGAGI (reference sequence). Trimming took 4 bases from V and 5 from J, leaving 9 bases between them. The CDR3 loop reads CASSFSTNEQYF. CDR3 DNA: TGTGCCAGCAGTTTCTCAACCAACGAGCAGTACTTC.

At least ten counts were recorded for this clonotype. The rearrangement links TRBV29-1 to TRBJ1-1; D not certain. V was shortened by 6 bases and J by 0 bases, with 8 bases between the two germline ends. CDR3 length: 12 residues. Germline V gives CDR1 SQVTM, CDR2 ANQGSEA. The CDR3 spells CSVRPMNTEAFF. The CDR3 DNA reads TGCAGCGTCCGACCCATGAACACTGAAGCTTTCTTT.

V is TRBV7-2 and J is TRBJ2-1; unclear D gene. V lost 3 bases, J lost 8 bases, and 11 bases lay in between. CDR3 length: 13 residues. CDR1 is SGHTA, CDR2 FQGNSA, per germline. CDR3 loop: CASSFMVRDEQFF. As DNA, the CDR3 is TGTGCCAGCAGCTTTATGGTTAGGGATGAGCAGTTCTTC.

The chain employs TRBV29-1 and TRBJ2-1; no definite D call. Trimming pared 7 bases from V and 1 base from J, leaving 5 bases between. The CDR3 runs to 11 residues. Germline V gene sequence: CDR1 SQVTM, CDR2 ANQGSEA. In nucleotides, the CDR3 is TGCAGCGCTCCGTCCTACAATGAGCAGTTCTTC. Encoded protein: CSAPSYNEQFF.

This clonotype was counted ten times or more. The CDR3 protein is CASSFTGYEQYF. CDR3 DNA sequence: TGTGCCAGCAGCTTTACGGGCTACGAGCAGTACTTC. This chain joins TRBV11-2 and TRBJ2-7; D call uncertain. The length of the CDR3 is 12 residues. Germline V gene data show CDR1 as SGHAT and CDR2 as FQNNGV. V gave up 3 bases and J gave up 3 bases, with 6 bases separating them.